This is a list of T cell receptor beta chains from one sample in a study of post-analysis software for immune sequencing data. In TCRdb, the PCR reads were re-called with MiXCR into one record per CDR3 protein. Here the sample spans some 500,000 distinct CDR3 sequences, around 40% being singletons. The specimen sequenced was blood. The origin of the receptors is a girl aged 10 to 17 with multiple sclerosis. Each CDR3 is given with its conserved first and last residue. Each record gives: CDR3 DNA, CDR3 protein, J gene, V gene, D gene, clone size. D genes are given only for firm matches. The listing skips clone size in some rows; elsewhere it reads once, few, many or a size class.

TGTGCCAGCAGAGTACTAGCGGACTACAATGAGCAGTTCTTC | CASRVLADYNEQFF | TRBJ2-1 | TRBV12-3/TRBV12-4 | TRBD2 | NA
TGTGCCAGCAGAGCGACTAGCGCTTCCTACGAGCAGTACTTC | CASRATSASYEQYF | TRBJ2-7 | TRBV3-1 | TRBD2 | once
TGCGCCAGCAGCTTGGTTCCAGCGGGAGGAGGAGATACGCAGTATTTT | CASSLVPAGGGDTQYF | TRBJ2-3 | TRBV5-1 | TRBD2 | few
TGCAGTGCTAGAGTAATGCGGGGGTACTACGAGCAGTACTTC | CSARVMRGYYEQYF | TRBJ2-7 | TRBV20-1 | TRBD2 | NA
TGTGCCACCAGTGAATCGGACAAGAACTATGGCTACACCTTC | CATSESDKNYGYTF | TRBJ1-2 | TRBV24-1 | NA | few
TGTGCCAGCAGCGTACAGCCGAGCATATTTTACAATGAGCAGTTCTTC | CASSVQPSIFYNEQFF | TRBJ2-1 | TRBV9 | NA | NA
TGTGCCAGCAGCCTGGGACTTCGAACCTCGGAAGATACGCAGTATTTT | CASSLGLRTSEDTQYF | TRBJ2-3 | TRBV11-2 | NA | NA
TGCGCCAGCAGCCCCGGGACAGGGGGCCTAAACGAGCAGTACTTC | CASSPGTGGLNEQYF | TRBJ2-7 | TRBV5-1 | TRBD1 | NA
TGCAGTGCTACCGAAGGGACACAGTATAGCAATCAGCCCCAGCATTTT | CSATEGTQYSNQPQHF | TRBJ1-5 | TRBV20-1 | NA | NA
TGTGCCAGCAGTGATTTTAGCGGGAGCCCGAACACCGGGGAGCTGTTTTTT | CASSDFSGSPNTGELFF | TRBJ2-2 | TRBV6-1 | TRBD2 | NA
TGTGCCAGCAGGGGCACAGGGAACGACGAGCAGTACTTC | CASRGTGNDEQYF | TRBJ2-7 | TRBV12-3/TRBV12-4 | NA | NA
TGTGCCAGCAGTTTTCCTCTCCAGGGGACAGGGGGCACTGAAGCTTTCTTT | CASSFPLQGTGGTEAFF | TRBJ1-1 | TRBV12-3/TRBV12-4 | TRBD1 | few
TGTGCCAGCAGCTTTCGGGGCAGCAATCAGCCCCAGCATTTT | CASSFRGSNQPQHF | TRBJ1-5 | TRBV5-6 | NA | NA
TGTGCCAGCAGCAAACCGACCACACAAGAGACCCAGTACTTC | CASSKPTTQETQYF | TRBJ2-5 | TRBV13 | NA | few
TGCAGTGCTAGAGATCATGGAGGGGCTACCTACAATGAGCAGTTCTTC | CSARDHGGATYNEQFF | TRBJ2-1 | TRBV20-1 | NA | few
TGTGCCAGCAGCGGACTGGTCTCTGGGGCCAACGTCCTGACTTTC | CASSGLVSGANVLTF | TRBJ2-6 | TRBV27 | NA | few
TGTGCCAGCAGTTCCCCCTACTCATTAGCGGAGCCTCCCACAGATACGCAGTATTTT | CASSSPYSLAEPPTDTQYF | TRBJ2-3 | TRBV12-3/TRBV12-4 | NA | NA
TGTGCCACCAGTGAGCCCCTCGGGCTAGCGGGCCCTCAGGGGCAGTACTTC | CATSEPLGLAGPQGQYF | TRBJ2-4 | TRBV10-3 | TRBD2 | once
TGTGCCAGCAGTTGGGCGGGGATGTCCGGGATGGCTTATTTT | CASSWAGMSGMAYF | TRBJ2-3 | TRBV28 | NA | NA
TGCAGCGTTGGATTCCAAGAGACCCAGTACTTC | CSVGFQETQYF | TRBJ2-5 | TRBV29-1 | NA | few
TGCAGTGCTAGAGGAGGCAGCCCTCTTTCTGGGACCAACGTCCTGACTTTC | CSARGGSPLSGTNVLTF | TRBJ2-6 | TRBV20-1 | NA | NA
TGTGCCATCGCCGGGACAGGGGGAGACGACACTGAAGCTTTCTTT | CAIAGTGGDDTEAFF | TRBJ1-1 | TRBV10-3 | TRBD1 | few
TGCGCCAGCAGCTTGGGTGGGGACTCGTCTAATGAGCAGTTCTTC | CASSLGGDSSNEQFF | TRBJ2-1 | TRBV5-1 | NA | NA
TGCAGTGCTAGAGGGACACTTTACAATGAGCAGTTCTTC | CSARGTLYNEQFF | TRBJ2-1 | TRBV20-1 | NA | NA
TGTGCCAGCAGTCAAACGGGACCATCAATCCCAGATACGCAGTATTTT | CASSQTGPSIPDTQYF | TRBJ2-3 | TRBV7-9 | NA | NA
TGTGCCAGCAGCCCCGTGACCGAGGGGGGGCAGTACTTC | CASSPVTEGGQYF | TRBJ2-5 | TRBV11-2 | NA | NA
TGTGCCAGCAGCTCCGCCCGGACCTCCTACGAGCAGTACTTC | CASSSARTSYEQYF | TRBJ2-7 | TRBV7-9 | NA | NA
TGTGCCAGCAGTTGGGGACAGGGATGGACAGATACGCAGTATTTT | CASSWGQGWTDTQYF | TRBJ2-3 | TRBV28 | TRBD1 | few
TGCGCCAGCAGCTTGGCCGTGGCTAGCGGGAGCCCCTACGAGCAGTACTTC | CASSLAVASGSPYEQYF | TRBJ2-7 | TRBV5-1 | TRBD2 | once
TGTGCCAGCTCACCACTATCCGGGGGGACTGAAGCTTTCTTT | CASSPLSGGTEAFF | TRBJ1-1 | TRBV18 | NA | few
TGTGCCAGCTCACCGAACGCGGAGACCCAGTACTTC | CASSPNAETQYF | TRBJ2-5 | TRBV18 | NA | NA
TGCAGTGTCGATAGCGGTAGCTCCTACAATGAGCAGTTCTTC | CSVDSGSSYNEQFF | TRBJ2-1 | TRBV20-1 | NA | once
TGTGCCAGCACCAAACAGGGACAGGGACCGAATGAAAAACTGTTTTTT | CASTKQGQGPNEKLFF | TRBJ1-4 | TRBV4-2 | TRBD1 | NA
TGCAGCGTTGACCCCAGGGGGGATAACTATGGCTACACCTTC | CSVDPRGDNYGYTF | TRBJ1-2 | TRBV29-1 | TRBD1 | NA
TGTGCCAGCAGCTTAGGTAGCGGGCGCGGGAACACTGAAGCTTTCTTT | CASSLGSGRGNTEAFF | TRBJ1-1 | TRBV7-8 | NA | NA
TGCGCCAGCAGCCAAAATTCTAGAAGCACAGATACGCAGTATTTT | CASSQNSRSTDTQYF | TRBJ2-3 | TRBV4-1 | NA | NA
TGTGCCAGCAGTTGGGGGACCGGGACAGCCCCATACGAGCAGTACTTC | CASSWGTGTAPYEQYF | TRBJ2-7 | TRBV28 | TRBD1 | NA
TGTGCCAGCAGTCTCAATACTTACGCAGATACGCAGTATTTT | CASSLNTYADTQYF | TRBJ2-3 | TRBV12-3/TRBV12-4 | NA | NA